Included here is one T cell receptor (beta chain) sequence, with context. Its antigen is not yet known. Per-base quality was not reported, and no clone a single base away is much larger than it. Library preparation was by PCR. TCRdb lists the instrument as Illumina HiSeq 2500. To reduce PCR and sequencing biases, unique molecular identifiers were incorporated into the TCR beta cDNA libraries. About 500,000 cDNA molecules were obtained for every 1 to 10 million input T cells, so each molecule roughly corresponded to one T cell. The patient libraries were prepared and sequenced using the same protocol as the earlier healthy control dataset. Within a given batch, samples were prepared together, multiplexed and sequenced on the same HiSeq lane. Per the source publication's procedure: Raw barcoded reads were processed with MIGEC, discarding single-read molecular identifier groups before consensus assembly and CDR3 extraction. VDJtools was used for post-analysis of the clonotype tables, and diversity was normalized by down-sampling every dataset to the size of the smallest sample. Repertoire overlap clustering matched CDR3 amino acid but not nucleotide sequences to correct batch-related cross-sample contamination. In TCRdb, the public reads were trimmed at Q25 with fastp and aligned with MiXCR, with productive beta chains retained. Rows merge per CDR3 protein into single entries with the most common DNA and genes. What appears here as the V and J calls and clone size reflects TCRdb's work, not the paper's. The sample includes fewer than 900,000 distinct CDR3 sequences, with around 46% observed a single time. The ten largest clonotypes hold 4.9% of the sample.

To demonstrate the VDJtools post-analysis software, the study profiled TCR beta repertoires from the peripheral blood of about a dozen young patients with multiple sclerosis. The multiple sclerosis patients were children and adolescents between about 6 and 15 years of age. Reading from cysteine to phenylalanine, the CDR3 counts 13 amino acids. Only the CDR3 DNA stays, 39 bases, in frame from base 1. The CDR1 and CDR2 encoded by the germline V gene (reference sequence) are DFQATT and SNEGSKA. The data derive from a study of post-analysis software for immune sequencing data (dated by TCRdb to between 2014 and 2017). With respect to the entire study: Recorded disease courses included relapsing-remitting, secondary progressive and progressive-relapsing multiple sclerosis, with some patients lacking subtype annotation. The patient repertoires were set against about 12 previously published healthy control repertoires from donors whose ages ranged from roughly 6 to 25 years. A subset of samples was prepared in parallel using single-end sample barcoding, then pooled and co-amplified after Illumina adapter ligation. Here is what the overall study found, with its caveats: The multiple sclerosis patient group was slightly younger than the control group. Significantly higher frequencies in patients than in controls were found for several TRBV segments, including TRBV5-6, TRBV5-1 and TRBV20-1. Normalized Chao1 diversity was significantly lower in multiple sclerosis patients than controls, suggesting substantial peripheral T-cell clonal expansion. Direct clustering with F measure showed strong co-clustering of samples prepared in the same batch, prompting a batch-effect correction.

The chain was built from TRBV20-1 and TRBJ2-7; the D gene is possibly TRBD1, with 7 bases matching. The DNA end is a closer match to TRBJ2-5, so the J assignment may be wrong. Material for sequencing was blood. This sequence was found in a girl aged 5 to 17 with multiple sclerosis. This receptor carries the CDR3 CSANRGGGRTQYF. The sequenced DNA: TGCAGTGCTAACAGGGGAGGAGGTCGGACCCAGTACTTC.